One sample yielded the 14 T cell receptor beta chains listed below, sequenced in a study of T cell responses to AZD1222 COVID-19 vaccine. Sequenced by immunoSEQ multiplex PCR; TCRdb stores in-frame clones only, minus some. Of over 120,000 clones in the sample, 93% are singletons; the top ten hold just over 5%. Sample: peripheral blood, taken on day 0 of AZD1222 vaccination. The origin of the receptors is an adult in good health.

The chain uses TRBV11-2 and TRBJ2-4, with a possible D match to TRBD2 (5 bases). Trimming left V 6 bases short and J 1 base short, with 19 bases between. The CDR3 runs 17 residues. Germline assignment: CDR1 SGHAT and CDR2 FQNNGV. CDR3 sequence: CASRSIRGNTAKNIQYF. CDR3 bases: TGTGCCAGCAGATCCATACGAGGGAATACGGCCAAAAACATTCAGTACTTC.

DNA of the CDR3: TGTGCCAGCAGCTTAACTTATGTCCCCGGGGAGCTGTTTTTT. Its protein product is CASSLTYVPGELFF. The chain links TRBV7-8 to TRBJ2-2; D gene ambiguous. The CDR3 has 14 amino acids. V shed 2 bases and J shed 6 bases, with 10 bases lying between them. CDR1 is SGHVS and CDR2 is FQNEAQ in the germline V gene.

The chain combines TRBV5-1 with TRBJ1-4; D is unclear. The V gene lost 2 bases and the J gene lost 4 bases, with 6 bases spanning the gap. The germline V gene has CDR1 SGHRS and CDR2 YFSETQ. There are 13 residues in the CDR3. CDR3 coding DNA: TGCGCCAGCAGCTTTCGAATTAATGAAAAACTGTTTTTT. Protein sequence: CASSFRINEKLFF.

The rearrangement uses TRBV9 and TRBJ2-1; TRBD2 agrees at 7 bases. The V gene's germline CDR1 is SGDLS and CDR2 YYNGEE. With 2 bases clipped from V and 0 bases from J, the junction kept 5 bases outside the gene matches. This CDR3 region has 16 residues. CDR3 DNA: TGTGCCAGCAGCGTGGGGAGCGGGAACTCCTACAATGAGCAGTTCTTC. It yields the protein CASSVGSGNSYNEQFF.

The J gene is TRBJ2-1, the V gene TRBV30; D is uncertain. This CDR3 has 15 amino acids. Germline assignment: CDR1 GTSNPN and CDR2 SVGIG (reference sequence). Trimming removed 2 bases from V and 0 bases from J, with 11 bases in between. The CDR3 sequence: CAWSRWVASYNEQFF. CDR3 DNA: TGTGCCTGGAGTAGGTGGGTGGCCTCCTACAATGAGCAGTTCTTC.

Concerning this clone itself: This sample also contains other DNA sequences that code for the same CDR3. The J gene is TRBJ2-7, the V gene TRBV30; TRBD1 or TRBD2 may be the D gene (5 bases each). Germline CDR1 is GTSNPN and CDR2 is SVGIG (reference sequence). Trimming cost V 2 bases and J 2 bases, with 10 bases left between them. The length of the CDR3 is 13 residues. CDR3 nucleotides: TGTGCCTGGAGTCGTGGGACCGCCTACGAGCAGTACTTC. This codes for CAWSRGTAYEQYF.

This CDR3 reads CSVEDFYSQETQYF. The CDR3 nucleotides are TGCAGCGTTGAAGATTTTTACAGCCAAGAGACCCAGTACTTC. This chain links TRBV29-1 with TRBJ2-5; D is uncertain. Germline V gives CDR1 SQVTM, CDR2 ANQGSEA. The CDR3 spans 14 residues. V lost 0 bases, J lost 1 base, and 9 bases lay in between.

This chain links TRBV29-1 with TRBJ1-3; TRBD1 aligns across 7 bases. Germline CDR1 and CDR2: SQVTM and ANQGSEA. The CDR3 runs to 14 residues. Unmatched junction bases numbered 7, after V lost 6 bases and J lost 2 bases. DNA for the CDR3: TGCAGCGTCGACCCGGGGACAGCTGGAAACACCATATATTTT. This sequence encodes CSVDPGTAGNTIYF. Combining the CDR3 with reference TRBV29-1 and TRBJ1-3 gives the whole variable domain SAVISQKPSRDICQRGTSLTIQCQVDSQVTMMFWYRQQPGQSLTLIATANQGSEATYESGFVIDKFPISRPNLTFSTLTVSNMSPEDSSIYLCSVDPGTAGNTIYFGEGSWLTVV.

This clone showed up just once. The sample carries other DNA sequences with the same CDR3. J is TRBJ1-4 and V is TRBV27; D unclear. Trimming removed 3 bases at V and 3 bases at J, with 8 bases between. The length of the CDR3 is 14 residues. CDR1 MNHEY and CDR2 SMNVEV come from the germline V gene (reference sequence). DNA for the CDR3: TGTGCCAGCAGTTTGCGTGGGGCTAATGAAAAACTGTTTTTT. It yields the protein CASSLRGANEKLFF.

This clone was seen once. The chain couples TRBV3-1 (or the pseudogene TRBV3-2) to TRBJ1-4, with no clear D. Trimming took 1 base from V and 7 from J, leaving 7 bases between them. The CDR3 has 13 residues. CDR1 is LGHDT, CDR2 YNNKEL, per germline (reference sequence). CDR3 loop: CASSQGRVEKLFF. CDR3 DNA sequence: TGTGCCAGCAGCCAAGGAAGGGTTGAAAAACTGTTTTTT.

As DNA, the CDR3 is TGTGCCAGCAGCCAAGATCCAGGGGAGAATCAGCCCCAGCATTTT. It translates to CASSQDPGENQPQHF. V and J are TRBV3-1 (or the pseudogene TRBV3-2) and TRBJ1-5; D might be TRBD1 (6 bases). CDR3 size: 15 residues. Germline V gene sequence: CDR1 LGHDT, CDR2 YNNKEL (reference sequence). The V gene lost 0 bases and the J gene lost 4 bases, with 10 bases spanning the gap.

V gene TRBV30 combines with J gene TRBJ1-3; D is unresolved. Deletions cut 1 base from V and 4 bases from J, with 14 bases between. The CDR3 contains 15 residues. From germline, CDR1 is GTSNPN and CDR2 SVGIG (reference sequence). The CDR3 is CAWSGVDIAGNTIYF. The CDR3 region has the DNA TGTGCCTGGAGTGGGGTCGACATCGCCGGAAACACCATATATTTT.

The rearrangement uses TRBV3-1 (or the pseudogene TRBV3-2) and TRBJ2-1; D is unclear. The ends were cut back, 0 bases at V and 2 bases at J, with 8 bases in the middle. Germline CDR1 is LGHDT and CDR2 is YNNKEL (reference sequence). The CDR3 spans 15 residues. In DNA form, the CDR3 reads TGTGCCAGCAGCCAAGATCAGGAGCCCTACAATGAGCAGTTCTTC. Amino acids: CASSQDQEPYNEQFF.

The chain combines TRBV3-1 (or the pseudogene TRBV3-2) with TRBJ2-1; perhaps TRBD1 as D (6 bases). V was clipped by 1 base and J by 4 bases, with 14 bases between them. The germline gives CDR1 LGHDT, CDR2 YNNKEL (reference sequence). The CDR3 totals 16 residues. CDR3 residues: CASSQGPGEGYNEQFF. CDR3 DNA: TGTGCCAGCAGCCAAGGTCCAGGGGAAGGATACAATGAGCAGTTCTTC.